Each of the 3 T cell receptor beta chains below was sequenced from the same sample in a study of molecular identifiers for immune sequencing clone quantification. Via MiXCR, TCRdb re-called the PCR reads, giving one row per CDR3 protein. The sample includes a few hundred thousand distinct CDR3 sequences, roughly a quarter of them seen just once. Sequenced material: naive CD8+ T cells from blood, with Jurkat cell RNA spiked in. Stated subset: FACS-sorted CD8+CD4-CCR7+CD45RA+ naive T cells. The receptor source for this set is a human donor in good health. Some libraries in this study had Jurkat cell RNA spiked in.

This clonotype was counted between two and nine times. The rearrangement joins TRBV28 to TRBJ2-3; no clear D. The ends were cut back, 5 bases at V and 1 base at J, with 10 bases in the middle. Germline lookup yields CDR1 MDHEN and CDR2 SYDVKM. This CDR3 spans 14 amino acids. Here the CDR3 reads CASSPLQGTDTQYF. The CDR3, as DNA: TGTGCCAGCAGTCCCCTTCAGGGCACAGATACGCAGTATTTT.

The chain employs TRBV6-2 or TRBV6-3 and TRBJ2-1; D perhaps matches TRBD2 (5 bases). Trimming removed 8 bases at V and 0 bases at J, with 20 bases between. Looked up from germline, CDR1 is MNHEY and CDR2 is SVGEGT. The CDR3 covers 17 residues. CDR3 sequence: CASAPERVWSSYNEQFF. The CDR3 nucleotides read TGTGCCAGCGCCCCGGAGAGGGTTTGGAGCTCCTACAATGAGCAGTTCTTC.

The gene calls are TRBV19 and TRBJ1-4, with 9 bases that match TRBD1. Germline CDR1 LNHDA, CDR2 SQIVND (reference sequence). J gave up 7 bases and V 6 bases, and 9 bases lay outside the gene matches. The CDR3 extends over 15 amino acids. The CDR3 loop reads CASRPPGQGREKLFF. CDR3 nucleotide sequence: TGTGCCAGTAGGCCTCCGGGACAGGGACGTGAAAAACTGTTTTTT.